This T cell receptor beta chain was recorded in a study of identical twins. With respect to this clonotype: Its antigen is unidentified.

Findings and limits, study-wide: Beta out-of-frame sequences showed weaker excess sharing between twins. An excess of low generation probability was shown by twin-shared out-of-frame alpha sequences. Insertions were reduced in abundant cord blood beta clonotypes but not in memory repertoires.

Template switching added a universal primer site; cDNA carried unique molecular identifiers. One entry per CDR3 protein results from TCRdb running MiXCR on the 5' RACE reads. This table holds fewer than 250,000 distinct CDR3 sequences, less than 10% found once. Deletions cut 5 bases from V and 4 bases from J, with 18 bases between. Germline loops: CDR1 WNHNN, CDR2 SYGVQD (reference sequence). The CDR3 is 17 amino acids. The J gene is TRBJ2-6, the V gene TRBV10-1; TRBD1 might be the D (6 bases). This sequence was found in a woman between 18 and 29 years old in good health. Sequences were obtained from memory (CD45RO+) T cells sorted from blood. CDR3 DNA: TGCGCCAGCAGTCCTGGGGACACGTCTTCAGGGGCCAACGTCCTGACTTTC. Protein: CASSPGDTSSGANVLTF.